Listed below are T cell receptor beta chains from one sample, sequenced in a study of T cell responses to AZD1222 COVID-19 vaccine. Generated by immunoSEQ multiplex PCR, the TCRdb table keeps only in-frame clones and is missing some. Of some 80,000 clones in the sample, about 80% were seen once. Sequencing used peripheral blood, obtained 28 days after the second dose of the MenACWY control vaccine. Receptors were obtained from an adult who received the MenACWY meningococcal vaccine as a control. Each CDR3 is given without its conserved first and last residue.

cdr3_length	v_call	j_call	cdr3_aa
17	TRBV21-1	TRBJ1-4	ASSKDRGRPPATNEKLF
11	TRBV2	TRBJ2-7	ASSEEPWAEQY
14	TRBV7-6	TRBJ2-7	ASSLAAGYSVHEQY
10	TRBV28	TRBJ1-5	ASRTQGQPQH
14	TRBV5-4	TRBJ2-3	ASSLGLAGVSDTQY
13	TRBV5-1	TRBJ2-3	ASSLGLGGTDTQY
11	TRBV2	TRBJ1-5	ASSGDSNQPQH
13	TRBV28	TRBJ1-6	ASSLVSSYNSPLH
12	TRBV7-2	TRBJ1-1	ASSLAAGNTEAF
12	TRBV29-1	TRBJ1-4	SVHETGGSEKLF
13	TRBV19	TRBJ1-1	ASSRNSDLNTEAF
13	TRBV19	TRBJ1-1	ASSIGLGVGTEAF
12	TRBV7-9	TRBJ1-1	ASSLSAQNTEAF
13	TRBV15	TRBJ1-2	ATSRDQGQSYGYT
11	TRBV12-3/TRBV12-4	TRBJ2-1	ASASGSHNEQF
10	TRBV6-5	TRBJ1-1	ASSGRNTEAF
14	TRBV4-1	TRBJ1-6	ASSQSIWTDNSPLH
12	TRBV28	TRBJ1-3	ASSFVTPGNTIY
13	TRBV3-1/TRBV3-2	TRBJ1-2	ASSPLGTEIYGYT
16	TRBV6-2/TRBV6-3	TRBJ1-1	ASSNFYPRTGGVTEAF
9	TRBV20-1	TRBJ2-3	SSRAPDTQY
9	TRBV6-2/TRBV6-3	TRBJ1-1	ASSRGTEAF
11	TRBV12-3/TRBV12-4	TRBJ1-6	ASSRDVYSPLH
12	TRBV7-8	TRBJ1-3	ASAPGGAGNTIY
9	TRBV29-1	TRBJ1-2	SVGDTDGYT
14	TRBV5-1	TRBJ2-5	ASSPGAPPTQETQY
13	TRBV6-5	TRBJ2-5	ASTPRRGRAETQY
15	TRBV5-1	TRBJ2-5	ASSPGSSGSMVKTQY
17	TRBV7-3	TRBJ1-6	ATNRACWSDPILHSPLH